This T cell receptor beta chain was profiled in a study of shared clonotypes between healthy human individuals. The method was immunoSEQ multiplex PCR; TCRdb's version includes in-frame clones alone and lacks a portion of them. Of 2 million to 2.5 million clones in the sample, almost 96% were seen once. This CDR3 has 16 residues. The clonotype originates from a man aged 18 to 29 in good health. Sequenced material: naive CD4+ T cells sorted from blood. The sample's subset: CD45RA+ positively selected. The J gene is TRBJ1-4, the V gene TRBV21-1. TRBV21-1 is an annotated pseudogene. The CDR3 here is CASSNPIGRANEKLFF. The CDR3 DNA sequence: TGTGCCAGCAGCAACCCCATTGGCAGAGCTAATGAAAAACTGTTTTTT.